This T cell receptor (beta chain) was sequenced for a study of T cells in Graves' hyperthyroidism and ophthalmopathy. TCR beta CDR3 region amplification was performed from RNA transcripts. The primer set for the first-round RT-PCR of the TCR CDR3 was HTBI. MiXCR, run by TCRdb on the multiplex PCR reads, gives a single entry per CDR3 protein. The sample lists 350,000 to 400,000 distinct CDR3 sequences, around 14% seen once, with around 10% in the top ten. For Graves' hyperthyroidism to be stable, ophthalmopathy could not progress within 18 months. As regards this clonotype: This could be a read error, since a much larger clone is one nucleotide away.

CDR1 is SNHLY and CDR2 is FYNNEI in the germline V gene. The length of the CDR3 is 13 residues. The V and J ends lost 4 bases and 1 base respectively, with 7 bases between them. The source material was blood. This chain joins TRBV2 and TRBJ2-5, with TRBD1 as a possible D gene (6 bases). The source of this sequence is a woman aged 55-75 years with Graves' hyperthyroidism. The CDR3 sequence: CASSGGGQETQYF. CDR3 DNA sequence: TGTGCCAGCAGTGGAGGGGGCCAAGAGACCCAGTACTTC.